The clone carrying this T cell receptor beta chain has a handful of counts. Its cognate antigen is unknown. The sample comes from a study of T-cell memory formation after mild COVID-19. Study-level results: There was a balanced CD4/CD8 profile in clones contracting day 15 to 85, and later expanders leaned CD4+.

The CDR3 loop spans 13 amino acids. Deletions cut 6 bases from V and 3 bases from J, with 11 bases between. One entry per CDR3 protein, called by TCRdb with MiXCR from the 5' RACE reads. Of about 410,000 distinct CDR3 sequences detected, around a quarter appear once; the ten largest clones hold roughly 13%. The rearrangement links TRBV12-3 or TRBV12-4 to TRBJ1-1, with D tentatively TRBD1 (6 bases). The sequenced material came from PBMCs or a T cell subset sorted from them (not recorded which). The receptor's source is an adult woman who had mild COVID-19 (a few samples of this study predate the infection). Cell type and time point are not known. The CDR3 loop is CASRPQGYTEAFF. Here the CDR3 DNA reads TGTGCCAGCAGACCCCAGGGGTACACTGAAGCTTTCTTT.